This T cell receptor beta chain was sequenced during a study of blood T cell repertoires in COVID-19. This clone was counted once. The repertoire was sequenced with immunoSEQ multiplex PCR; TCRdb's copy has only in-frame clones and lacks some. This repertoire shows around 220,000 clones, roughly 84% found once; its top ten account for 6.8%. Specimen: PBMCs or T cells enriched from blood (not recorded which). The sequence came from a woman in her thirties or forties who had recovered from COVID-19.

The CDR3 DNA sequence: TGTGCCAGCAGCCAAAAGGACAGGGCCTCACCCCTCCACTTT. Its translation is CASSQKDRASPLHF. This rearrangement joins TRBV3-1 (or the pseudogene TRBV3-2) to TRBJ1-6; 8 bases line up with TRBD1. The length of the CDR3 is 14 residues. CDR1 LGHDT and CDR2 YNNKEL come from the germline V gene (reference sequence). Trimming at V came to 2 bases and at J to 10 bases, leaving 4 bases not matched to a gene.